These T cell receptor beta chains were read from a single sample in a study of neurological immune-mediated disorders. Each CDR3 protein is one row after TCRdb ran MiXCR on the 5' RACE reads. This table holds fewer than 55,000 distinct CDR3 sequences, over 6% found once. Sequencing was performed on CD4+ T cells from blood. The receptor set was obtained from a woman between 40 and 55 years old in good health. The conserved cysteine and the conserved F or W are not part of the CDR3 here. Fields, in order: J gene, V gene, CDR3 protein.

J: TRBJ2-4
V: TRBV28
CDR3: AILSLGIQY

J: TRBJ2-3
V: TRBV20-1
CDR3: SARDNRLPQHTQY

J: TRBJ2-1
V: TRBV5-1
CDR3: ASSMSGTSYNEQF

J: TRBJ1-2
V: TRBV4-1
CDR3: ASTPSEHPTYGYT

J: TRBJ2-2
V: TRBV19
CDR3: ASSILRGANTGELF

J: TRBJ2-7
V: TRBV7-8
CDR3: ASSQGPPREQY

J: TRBJ2-1
V: TRBV5-1
CDR3: ASSLAVERYYNEQF

J: TRBJ1-6
V: TRBV12-3/TRBV12-4
CDR3: ASRGGPPDSPLH

J: TRBJ2-2
V: TRBV6-4
CDR3: ASSGLSGSQLF

J: TRBJ2-3
V: TRBV20-1
CDR3: SAESGRGTDTQY

J: TRBJ2-2
V: TRBV5-5
CDR3: ASSLVPGLANTGELF

J: TRBJ2-2
V: TRBV5-1
CDR3: ASSLVANTGELF

J: TRBJ2-7
V: TRBV20-1
CDR3: SARPRTSTYEQY

J: TRBJ1-1
V: TRBV7-9
CDR3: ASSSLRVQTNTEAF

J: TRBJ2-2
V: TRBV5-5
CDR3: ASMIDRGELF

J: TRBJ1-2
V: TRBV12-3/TRBV12-4
CDR3: ASSRDPGHYGYT

J: TRBJ2-7
V: TRBV3-1
CDR3: ASSQDLRLYYYEQY

J: TRBJ2-5
V: TRBV20-1
CDR3: SARVLAGGQETQY

J: TRBJ2-5
V: TRBV27
CDR3: ASSWVARETQY

J: TRBJ1-6
V: TRBV7-9
CDR3: ASSGDRDNSPLH

J: TRBJ2-3
V: TRBV18
CDR3: ASSPLPAGGADTQY

J: TRBJ1-1
V: TRBV5-1
CDR3: ASSLRDGASTEAF

J: TRBJ2-7
V: TRBV29-1
CDR3: SAEGGGPSYEQY

J: TRBJ1-5
V: TRBV10-2
CDR3: ASSEAGGFQPQH

J: TRBJ2-5
V: TRBV7-2
CDR3: ASSVDRGQETQY

J: TRBJ1-2
V: TRBV18
CDR3: ASSPEFDSSYGYT

J: TRBJ1-5
V: TRBV5-1
CDR3: ASSRTYGPNQPQH

J: TRBJ2-1
V: TRBV5-1
CDR3: ASSLFRSRTGLASGLTYNEQF

J: TRBJ2-1
V: TRBV28
CDR3: ASSPKAGPSYNEQF

J: TRBJ2-7
V: TRBV6-2/TRBV6-3
CDR3: ASSYSSPEEQY

J: TRBJ2-7
V: TRBV5-1
CDR3: ASSSGSSYEQY

J: TRBJ2-5
V: TRBV7-8
CDR3: ASSSRQGQETQY

J: TRBJ2-3
V: TRBV18
CDR3: ASSDPLAGDTDTQY

J: TRBJ1-6
V: TRBV12-3/TRBV12-4
CDR3: ASSLTQYNSPLH

J: TRBJ2-1
V: TRBV5-1
CDR3: ASRAGTGASNEQF

J: TRBJ2-3
V: TRBV10-2
CDR3: ASSDSGVTDTQY

J: TRBJ1-5
V: TRBV6-2/TRBV6-3
CDR3: ASTDRGGVQPQH

J: TRBJ2-7
V: TRBV4-1
CDR3: ASSRTGTGSYEQY